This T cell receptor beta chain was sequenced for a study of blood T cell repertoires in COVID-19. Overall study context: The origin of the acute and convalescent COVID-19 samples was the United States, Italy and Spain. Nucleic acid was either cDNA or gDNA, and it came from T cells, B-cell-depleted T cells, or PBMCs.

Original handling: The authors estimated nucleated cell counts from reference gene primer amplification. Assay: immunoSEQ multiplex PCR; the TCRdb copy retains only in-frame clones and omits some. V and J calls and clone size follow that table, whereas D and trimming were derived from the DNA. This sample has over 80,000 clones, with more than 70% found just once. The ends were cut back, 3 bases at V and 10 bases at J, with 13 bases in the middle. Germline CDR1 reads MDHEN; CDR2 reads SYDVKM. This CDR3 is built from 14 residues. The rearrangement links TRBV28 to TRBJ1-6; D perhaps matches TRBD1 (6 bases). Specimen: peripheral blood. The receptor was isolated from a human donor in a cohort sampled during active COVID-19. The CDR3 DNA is TGTGCCAGCAGTTTTGGGCAGGGGAGATCACCCCTCCACTTT. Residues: CASSFGQGRSPLHF.